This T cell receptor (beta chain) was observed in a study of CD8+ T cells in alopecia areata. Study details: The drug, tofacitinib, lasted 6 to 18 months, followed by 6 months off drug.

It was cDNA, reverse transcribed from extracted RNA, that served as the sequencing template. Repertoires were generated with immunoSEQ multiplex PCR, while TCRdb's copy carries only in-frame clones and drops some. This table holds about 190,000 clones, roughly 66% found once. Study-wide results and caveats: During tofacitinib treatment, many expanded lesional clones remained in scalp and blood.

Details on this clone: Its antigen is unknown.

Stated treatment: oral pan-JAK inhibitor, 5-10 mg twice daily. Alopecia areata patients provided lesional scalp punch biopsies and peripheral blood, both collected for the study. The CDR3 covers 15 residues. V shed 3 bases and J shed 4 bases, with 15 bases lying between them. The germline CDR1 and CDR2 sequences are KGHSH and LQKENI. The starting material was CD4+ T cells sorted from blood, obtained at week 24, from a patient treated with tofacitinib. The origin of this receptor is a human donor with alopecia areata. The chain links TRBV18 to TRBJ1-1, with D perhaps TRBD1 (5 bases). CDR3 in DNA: TGTGCCAGCTCACCCAGTGGCGGGGGGACCACTGAAGCTTTCTTT. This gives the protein CASSPSGGGTTEAFF.